The 22 T cell receptor beta chains below come from one sample, sequenced in a study of blood T cell repertoires in COVID-19. Here immunoSEQ multiplex PCR was the method, and the copy in TCRdb shows in-frame clones only, minus some. The sample has about 180,000 clones, roughly nine tenths seen once. Source material: peripheral blood. These receptor sequences come from a man between 65 and 85 years old with active or convalescent COVID-19.

The chain employs TRBV3-1 (or the pseudogene TRBV3-2) and TRBJ1-5, with 7 positions matching TRBD1. This CDR3 spans 14 amino acids. CDR1 and CDR2 from the germline V gene are LGHDT and YNNKEL (reference sequence). The J segment lost 2 bases and the V segment lost 5 bases, leaving 3 bases of the junction unmatched. In nucleotides, the CDR3 is TGTGCCAGCAGCACAACAGGGGGCAATCAGCCCCAGCATTTT. It translates to CASSTTGGNQPQHF.

The chain combines TRBV2 with TRBJ2-7; TRBD2 matches at 11 bases. V was pared by 3 bases and J by 0 bases, with 4 bases of the junction left unmatched. Germline CDR1 reads SNHLY; CDR2 reads FYNNEI. This CDR3 region has 16 residues. This CDR3 reads CASSERTSGFSYEQYF. CDR3 sequence (DNA): TGTGCCAGCAGTGAGAGGACTAGCGGGTTCTCCTACGAGCAGTACTTC.

V gene TRBV12-3 or TRBV12-4 combines with J gene TRBJ2-7; the D is unclear. The CDR3 sequence is 12 residues long. The ends were cut back, 5 bases at V and 0 bases at J, with 5 bases in the middle. CDR3 sequence (DNA): TGTGCCAGCAGTCCTATCTCCTACGAGCAGTACTTC. Translating it yields CASSPISYEQYF.

In DNA form, the CDR3 reads TGCAGCGTTGACTCTCTCGGACTAGCGGGGAGCCAGGAGGGGGAGACCCAGTACTTC. This codes for CSVDSLGLAGSQEGETQYF. The chain joins TRBV29-1 to TRBJ2-5; 12 nucleotides line up with TRBD2. The CDR3 consists of 19 residues. The V gene end was trimmed by 3 bases and the J gene end by 5 bases; junction bases not matched to a gene: 19. Germline CDR1 SQVTM, CDR2 ANQGSEA.

V and J are TRBV7-2 and TRBJ2-7; D remains ambiguous. V dropped 3 bases and J dropped 1 base, with 4 bases sitting between them. Germline CDR1 and CDR2: SGHTA and FQGNSA. CDR3 length: 12 amino acids. CDR3 DNA sequence: TGTGCCAGCAGCTTGTATTCCTACGAGCAGTACTTC. This translates into CASSLYSYEQYF.

This chain connects TRBV9 to TRBJ2-2, with D possibly being TRBD1 (6 bases). The length of the CDR3 is 16 residues. V was clipped by 0 bases and J by 5 bases, with 14 bases between them. The V gene's germline CDR1 is SGDLS and CDR2 YYNGEE. The CDR3 sequence is CASSVGEQGGTGELFF. In nucleotides, the CDR3 is TGTGCCAGCAGCGTAGGGGAACAGGGTGGAACCGGGGAGCTGTTTTTT.

This chain links TRBV28 with TRBJ1-3, with 7 bases lining up with TRBD1. The CDR3 consists of 16 residues. Germline CDR1 reads MDHEN; CDR2 reads SYDVKM. V gave up 5 bases and J gave up 2 bases; unmatched junction bases: 9. The CDR3 DNA reads TGTGCCAGCAGTCCCCCGACAGGGACGGCTGGAAACACCATATATTTT. Residues: CASSPPTGTAGNTIYF.

The gene calls are TRBV18 and TRBJ1-1; possible D gene TRBD1, 6 bases. Germline V gives CDR1 KGHSH, CDR2 LQKENI. This CDR3 is 16 amino acids long. V lost 2 bases and J 0 bases, leaving 13 bases between the germline ends. The CDR3 DNA is TGTGCCAGCTCACCAGGACAGATAATAATGAACACTGAAGCTTTCTTT. Its translation is CASSPGQIIMNTEAFF.

The chain combines TRBV5-1 with TRBJ1-2; 8 bases are shared with TRBD1. In germline, CDR1 is SGHRS, CDR2 YFSETQ. The CDR3 consists of 15 residues. The V segment lost 4 bases and the J segment 3 bases; nucleotides outside the gene matches: 8. CDR3 loop: CASSPDRGEDYGYTF. The CDR3 DNA reads TGCGCCAGCAGCCCTGACAGGGGTGAAGACTATGGCTACACCTTC.

The chain combines TRBV7-2 with TRBJ1-3; 8 nucleotides line up with TRBD1. Losses at the gene ends were 5 bases for V and 2 bases for J; bases not matched to a gene: 5. The CDR3 has 15 residues. Germline V gene sequence: CDR1 SGHTA, CDR2 FQGNSA. CDR3 amino acids: CASSPWTGTGNTIYF. The CDR3 coding sequence is TGTGCCAGCAGCCCTTGGACAGGGACTGGAAACACCATATATTTT.

This chain connects TRBV9 to TRBJ2-6, with no clear D. Between the trimmed V and J ends, which lost 5 bases and 1 base, there was a span of 4 bases. Germline V CDR1 and CDR2: SGDLS, YYNGEE. The CDR3 is made up of 13 amino acids. Written as DNA, the CDR3 is TGTGCCAGCAGACAATCTGGGGCCAACGTCCTGACTTTC. Protein: CASRQSGANVLTF.

This chain uses TRBV11-2 with TRBJ2-2; D is possibly TRBD1 (6 bases). Deletions cut 5 bases from V and 5 bases from J, with 18 bases between. Germline CDR1 reads SGHAT; CDR2 reads FQNNGV. The CDR3 runs to 16 residues. The CDR3 DNA follows: TGTGCCAGCAGCACGGACAGACCTTACCTTACCGGGGAGCTGTTTTTT. Residues: CASSTDRPYLTGELFF.

The genes are TRBV5-1 and TRBJ2-5; D may be TRBD2 (5 bases). Germline V lookup: CDR1 SGHRS, CDR2 YFSETQ. The V and J ends lost 1 base and 0 bases respectively, with 10 bases between them. The CDR3 contains 15 residues. The CDR3 loop is CASSLPIAYQETQYF. CDR3 in DNA: TGCGCCAGCAGCTTGCCTATAGCGTACCAAGAGACCCAGTACTTC.

This clone is a singleton in its sample. CDR3 DNA sequence: TGTGCCACCAGTGACCCCCTGTCTAGCGGAGACACCGGGGAGCTGTTTTTT. Residues: CATSDPLSSGDTGELFF. The chain recombines TRBV24-1 with TRBJ2-2, with 7 positions matching TRBD2. Germline loops: CDR1 KGHDR, CDR2 SFDVKD. This CDR3 spans 17 amino acids. The ends lost 4 bases at V and 3 bases at J; junction bases unmatched: 10.

The table lists this clone with a few counts. The rearrangement uses TRBV12-3 or TRBV12-4 and TRBJ2-2; D uncertain. CDR3 length: 13 residues. V dropped 6 bases and J dropped 5 bases, with 10 bases sitting between them. CDR3 nucleotides: TGTGCCAGCAGCCGGAGCCATACCGGGGAGCTGTTTTTT. Protein sequence: CASSRSHTGELFF.

The rearrangement uses TRBV19 and TRBJ1-4; D gene unclear. The CDR3 runs 14 residues. Germline CDR1 LNHDA, CDR2 SQIVND (reference sequence). Trimming cost V 3 bases and J 8 bases, with 13 bases left between them. CDR3 sequence reads: CASSIPGISEKLFF. CDR3 nucleotide sequence: TGTGCCAGTAGTATCCCCGGGATTTCCGAAAAACTGTTTTTT.

The chain is built from TRBV29-1 and TRBJ1-1; D is perhaps TRBD1 (5 bases). With 1 base removed from V and 0 bases from J, the gap between germline ends came to 9 bases. Germline CDR1 SQVTM, CDR2 ANQGSEA. The CDR3 contains 14 residues. CDR3 loop: CSVEGVQVNTEAFF. The CDR3 nucleotides are TGCAGCGTTGAAGGGGTACAGGTGAACACTGAAGCTTTCTTT. The variable domain in full, completed from reference TRBV29-1 and TRBJ1-1, reads SAVISQKPSRDICQRGTSLTIQCQVDSQVTMMFWYRQQPGQSLTLIATANQGSEATYESGFVIDKFPISRPNLTFSTLTVSNMSPEDSSIYLCSVEGVQVNTEAFFGQGTRLTVV.

The chain couples TRBV6-4 to TRBJ2-1; D might be TRBD2 (5 bases). Germline V gene sequence: CDR1 MRHNA, CDR2 SNTAGT. The CDR3 consists of 16 residues. V gave up 4 bases and J gave up 0 bases, with 13 bases separating them. This CDR3 is CASSVSSGNSYNEQFF. CDR3 coding DNA: TGTGCCAGCAGTGTCTCTTCGGGGAACTCCTACAATGAGCAGTTCTTC.

This chain links TRBV11-2 with TRBJ1-1; D ambiguous. V lost 5 bases, J lost 5 bases, and 15 bases lay in between. CDR3 size: 14 residues. The V gene's germline CDR1 is SGHAT and CDR2 FQNNGV. The DNA of the CDR3 is TGTGCCAGCAGCCCTGCTTGGGCAGGAACTGAAGCTTTCTTT. Translated, it gives CASSPAWAGTEAFF. Filled out from reference TRBV11-2 and TRBJ1-1, the complete variable domain reads EAGVAQSPRYKIIEKRQSVAFWCNPISGHATLYWYQQILGQGPKLLIQFQNNGVVDDSQLPKDRFSAERLKGVDSTLKIQPAKLEDSAVYLCASSPAWAGTEAFFGQGTRLTVV.

The chain uses TRBV5-1 and TRBJ2-1; 7 bases map to TRBD2. The V gene's germline CDR1 is SGHRS and CDR2 YFSETQ. This CDR3 contains 15 residues. The V and J ends lost 4 bases and 4 bases, in that order; junction bases with no gene match: 8. This chain's CDR3 is CASSRSGTTYNEQFF. The CDR3 DNA reads as TGCGCCAGCAGCCGTTCGGGGACTACGTACAATGAGCAGTTCTTC.

There are a few counts of this clone. The rearrangement joins TRBV6-5 to TRBJ1-5, with a weak D call TRBD1 (5 bases). V was pared by 4 bases and J by 5 bases, with 12 bases between. The CDR3 is 14 amino acids. From germline, CDR1 is MNHEY and CDR2 SVGAGI. In nucleotides, the CDR3 is TGTGCCAGCAGTTTGGTTTGGGGGGATCAGCCCCAGCATTTT. This translates into CASSLVWGDQPQHF.

The chain links TRBV18 to TRBJ2-1, with D possibly being TRBD2 (5 bases). The length of the CDR3 is 14 residues. Trimming took 4 bases from V and 4 from J, leaving 11 bases between them. Germline-derived CDR1 and CDR2 are KGHSH and LQKENI. The CDR3 spells CASSQRPDYNEQFF. The CDR3 region has the DNA TGTGCCAGCTCACAGCGGCCAGATTACAATGAGCAGTTCTTC.